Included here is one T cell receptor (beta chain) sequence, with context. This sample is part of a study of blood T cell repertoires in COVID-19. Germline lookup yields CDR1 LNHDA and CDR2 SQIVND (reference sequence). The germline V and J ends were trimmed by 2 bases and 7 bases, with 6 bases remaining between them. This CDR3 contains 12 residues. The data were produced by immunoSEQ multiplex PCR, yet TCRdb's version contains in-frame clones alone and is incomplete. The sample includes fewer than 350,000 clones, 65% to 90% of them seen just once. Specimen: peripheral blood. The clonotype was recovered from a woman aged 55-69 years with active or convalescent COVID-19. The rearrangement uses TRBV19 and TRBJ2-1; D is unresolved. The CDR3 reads CASSISRNEQFF. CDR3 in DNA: TGTGCCAGTAGTATATCCAGGAATGAGCAGTTCTTC. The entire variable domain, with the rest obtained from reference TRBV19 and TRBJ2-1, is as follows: DGGITQSPKYLFRKEGQNVTLSCEQNLNHDAMYWYRQDPGQGLRLIYYSQIVNDFQKGDIAEGYSVSREKKESFPLTVTSAQKNPTAFYLCASSISRNEQFFGPGTRLTVL.